This T cell receptor beta chain was found in a study of blood T cell repertoires in COVID-19. Turning to the study itself: The United States, Italy and Spain supplied acute and convalescent COVID-19 samples. T cells, B-cell-depleted T cells, or PBMCs supplied cDNA or gDNA.

Source study methods: Reference gene primer amplification gave estimated nucleated cell counts. Produced via immunoSEQ multiplex PCR; TCRdb's table is partial and in-frame only. V and J calls and clone size come straight from that table; D and trimming were deduced from the DNA. The top ten clones hold roughly 12% of a sample with 70,000 to 90,000 clones, approximately 88% of them seen once. V was clipped by 1 base and J by 9 bases, with 13 bases between them. The CDR3 consists of 13 residues. Looked up from germline, CDR1 is SNHLY and CDR2 is FYNNEI. On this clone: Other DNA variants within this sample encode the same CDR3.

This TCR was sampled from a human donor in a cohort sampled during active COVID-19. This rearrangement joins TRBV2 to TRBJ2-7, with D maybe TRBD2 (5 bases). The sequenced material came from peripheral blood. The DNA of the CDR3 is TGTGCCAGCAGTGAAGTCGTCTCGGGATCGCAGTACTTC. Translation gives CASSEVVSGSQYF. The variable domain in full, completed from reference TRBV2 and TRBJ2-7, reads EPEVTQTPSHQVTQMGQEVILRCVPISNHLYFYWYRQILGQKVEFLVSFYNNEISEKSEIFDDQFSVERPDGSNFTLKIRSTKLEDSAMYFCASSEVVSGSQYFGPGTRLTVT.